This T cell receptor beta chain originates from a study of T-cell memory formation after mild COVID-19. Study results and caveats: Shrinking CD4+ clones resided mostly in CM and EM, and CD8+ ones in EMRA.

Constant-segment-primed 5'RACE gave TCR alpha and TCR beta cDNA libraries with sample barcodes and UMIs. One entry per CDR3 protein, called by TCRdb with MiXCR from the 5' RACE reads. Among about 340,000 distinct CDR3 sequences listed, roughly 20% were seen once. Concerning this clonotype: Its target is unknown.

Germline loops: CDR1 SGHRS, CDR2 YFSETQ. This CDR3 is 15 amino acids long. The V gene lost 3 bases and the J gene lost 2 bases, with 13 bases spanning the gap. The chain uses TRBV5-1 and TRBJ2-3; D uncertain. The receptor was derived from an adult woman who had mild COVID-19 (a few samples of this study predate the infection). Cell type and time point are not known. The sequencing sample was made of PBMCs or a T cell subset sorted from them (not recorded which). Written as DNA, the CDR3 is TGCGCCAGCAGCTCCGGGTCACCGAACACAGATACGCAGTATTTT. As protein: CASSSGSPNTDTQYF.